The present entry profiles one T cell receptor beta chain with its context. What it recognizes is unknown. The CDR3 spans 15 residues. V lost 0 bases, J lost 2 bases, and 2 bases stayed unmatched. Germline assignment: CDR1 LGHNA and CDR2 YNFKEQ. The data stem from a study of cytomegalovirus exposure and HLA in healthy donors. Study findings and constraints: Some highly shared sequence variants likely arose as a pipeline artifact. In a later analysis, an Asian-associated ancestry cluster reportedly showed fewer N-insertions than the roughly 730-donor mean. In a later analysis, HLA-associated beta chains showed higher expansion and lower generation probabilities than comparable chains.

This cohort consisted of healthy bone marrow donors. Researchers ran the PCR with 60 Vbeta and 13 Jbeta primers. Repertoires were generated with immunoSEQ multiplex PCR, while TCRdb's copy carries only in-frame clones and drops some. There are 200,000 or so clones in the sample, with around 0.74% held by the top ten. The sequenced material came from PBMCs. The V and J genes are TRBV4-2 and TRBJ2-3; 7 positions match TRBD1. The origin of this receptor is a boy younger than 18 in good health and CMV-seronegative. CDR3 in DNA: TGTGCCAGCAGCCAAGATAGGGGGCCCACAGATACGCAGTATTTT. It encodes CASSQDRGPTDTQYF.